Below, one T cell receptor (beta chain) is given with its context. No antigen is known for it. Sequencing used immunoSEQ multiplex PCR; TCRdb keeps in-frame clones, though not all of them. The sample gives approximately 500,000 clones, 95% to 97% of which show up once; about 0.064% is in the top ten. The data stem from a study of shared clonotypes between healthy human individuals. Study findings and constraints: Sequencing depth was expected to influence donor clonotype sharing. Lower generation probabilities were found for non-shared clonotypes than for those shared by all four donors. Represented diversity (both genetic and exposure-history) was limited by the small number of donors.

CDR1 is SGHTA, CDR2 FQGNSA, per germline. Trimming left V 0 bases short and J 7 bases short, with 19 bases between. This CDR3 comprises 17 residues. CD4+ cells underwent separation, giving CD45RA+ naive and CD45RA-negative memory subsets. The chain carries TRBV7-2 and TRBJ1-5; D not resolved. Sequencing used naive CD4+ T cells sorted from blood. Subset of the sample: CD45RA+ positively selected. This clonotype was sampled from a woman between 25 and 40 years old in good health. The CDR3 here is CASSLAATAPQEQPQHF. CDR3 bases: TGTGCCAGCAGCTTAGCCGCGACTGCCCCGCAGGAGCAGCCCCAGCATTTT.